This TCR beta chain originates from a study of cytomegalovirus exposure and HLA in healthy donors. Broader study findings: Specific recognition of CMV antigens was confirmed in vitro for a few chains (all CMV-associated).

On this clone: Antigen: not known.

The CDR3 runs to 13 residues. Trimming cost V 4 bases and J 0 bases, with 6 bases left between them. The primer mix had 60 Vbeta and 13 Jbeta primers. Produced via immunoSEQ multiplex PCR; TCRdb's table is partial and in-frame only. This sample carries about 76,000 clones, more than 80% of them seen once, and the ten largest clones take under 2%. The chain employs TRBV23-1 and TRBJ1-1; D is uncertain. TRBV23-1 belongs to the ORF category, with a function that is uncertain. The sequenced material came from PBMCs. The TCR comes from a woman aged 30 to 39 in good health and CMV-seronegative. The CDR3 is CASSRAMNTEAFF. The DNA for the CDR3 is TGCGCCAGCAGTCGAGCGATGAACACTGAAGCTTTCTTT.